This T cell receptor (beta chain) was retrieved from a study of shared clonotypes between healthy human individuals. Details on this clone: Its matching antigen is unknown.

Donors comprised only Caucasian adults living in Nashville, Tennessee. Study-wide points: The authors sampled blood alone, and tissue repertoires likely differ.

Deep-level running was used for the assay. The protocol was immunoSEQ multiplex PCR, while the TCRdb copy is restricted to in-frame clones and leaves out a portion. The sample consists of roughly 2.6 million clones, more than 90% of them appearing once. Trimming took off 0 bases at V and 7 bases at J, with 9 bases between the two ends. The CDR3 is 14 residues long. The germline V gene encodes CDR1 LGHNA and CDR2 YSLEER. Sample: naive CD4+ T cells sorted from blood. Subset given: CD45RA+ positively selected. The rearrangement uses TRBV4-3 and TRBJ2-2; D is uncertain. This TCR derives from a man younger than 30 in good health. CDR3: CASSQEARVGELFF. The CDR3 region has the DNA TGCGCCAGCAGCCAAGAGGCCAGAGTCGGGGAGCTGTTTTTT.